A single sample gave rise to the 8 T cell receptor beta chains below, sequenced in a study of blood T cell repertoires in COVID-19. The data were produced by immunoSEQ multiplex PCR, yet TCRdb's version contains in-frame clones alone and is incomplete. The profile shows some 45,000 clones, approximately 85% of them singletons. Sample: peripheral blood. All receptors derive from a woman of 80 years or more with acute or convalescent COVID-19.

The CDR3 loop reads CASRMSWASGYEQYF. DNA for the CDR3: TGTGCCAGTCGAATGTCCTGGGCTAGCGGCTACGAGCAGTACTTC. This chain links TRBV19 with TRBJ2-7; TRBD2 aligns across 7 bases. V lost 8 bases to trimming and J lost 3 bases; unmatched junction nucleotides: 13. The CDR3 sequence is 15 residues long. CDR1 is LNHDA, CDR2 SQIVND, per germline (reference sequence). Full variable domain (missing parts from reference TRBV19 and TRBJ2-7): DGGITQSPKYLFRKEGQNVTLSCEQNLNHDAMYWYRQDPGQGLRLIYYSQIVNDFQKGDIAEGYSVSREKKESFPLTVTSAQKNPTAFYLCASRMSWASGYEQYFGPGTRLTVT.

V is TRBV4-2 and J is TRBJ2-1; D gene unclear. The CDR3 has 17 amino acids. Trimming removed 0 bases at V and 3 bases at J, with 15 bases between. Germline V gives CDR1 LGHNA, CDR2 YNFKEQ. The CDR3 loop reads CASSQDIGRSVYNEQFF. The CDR3 region has the DNA TGTGCCAGCAGCCAAGATATCGGCAGGTCAGTCTACAATGAGCAGTTCTTC.

This clone was detected once. One end of the junction fails to match germline, which may point to a read error. The V call is TRBV28, the J call TRBJ2-3; 10 nucleotides align to TRBD2. CDR1 is MDHEN, CDR2 SYDVKM, per germline. This CDR3 contains 17 residues. CDR3 coding DNA: TGTGCCAGCAGTTTATCCTTGGAGCGGGAGGGCACACATACGCAGTATTTT. Protein product: CASSLSLEREGTHTQYF.

J is TRBJ2-5 and V is TRBV6-5; 10 bases fit TRBD2. Germline V gene sequence: CDR1 MNHEY, CDR2 SVGAGI. The length of the CDR3 is 14 residues. The junction had 6 bases not matched to a gene; V was cut back by 6 bases and J by 5 bases. The CDR3 reads CASSPGLAAETQYF. CDR3 nucleotide sequence: TGTGCCAGCAGCCCCGGACTAGCGGCGGAGACCCAGTACTTC.

The rearrangement joins TRBV18 to TRBJ1-1, with 7 bases fitting TRBD1. Trimming removed 4 bases from V and 10 bases from J; junction bases left unmatched: 15. The germline V gene encodes CDR1 KGHSH and CDR2 LQKENI. The CDR3 has 15 amino acids. DNA of the CDR3: TGTGCCAGCTCACGTCGGGACAGCGGGGGGAATGTAGCTTTCTTT. Protein product: CASSRRDSGGNVAFF.

The chain has TRBV7-2 and TRBJ2-3; tentatively, D is TRBD1 (6 bases). The CDR3 consists of 15 residues. V was clipped by 5 bases and J by 4 bases, with 16 bases between them. Per the germline V gene, CDR1 is SGHTA and CDR2 is FQGNSA. The CDR3 sequence: CASSRQGPWADTQYF. In DNA form, the CDR3 reads TGTGCCAGCAGCCGGCAGGGGCCTTGGGCAGATACGCAGTATTTT. The variable domain in full, with the rest retrieved from reference TRBV7-2 and TRBJ2-3, is GAGVSQSPSNKVTEKGKDVELRCDPISGHTALYWYRQSLGQGLEFLIYFQGNSAPDKSGLPSDRFSAERTGGSVSTLTIQRTQQEDSAVYLCASSRQGPWADTQYFGPGTRLTVL.

The rearrangement links TRBV2 to TRBJ2-2; D possibly corresponds to TRBD1 (7 bases). Between the trimmed V and J ends, which lost 8 bases and 3 bases, there was a span of 10 bases. The length of the CDR3 is 13 residues. CDR1 is SNHLY and CDR2 is FYNNEI in the germline V gene. The CDR3 bases are TGTGCCAGCGACAGGGAGGACACCGGGGAGCTGTTTTTT. It specifies CASDREDTGELFF.

This clone was counted between two and nine times. The chain combines TRBV18 with TRBJ1-4; D might be TRBD1 (6 bases). CDR3 length equals 15 residues. The germline V gene has CDR1 KGHSH and CDR2 LQKENI. Trimming removed 3 bases from V and 4 bases from J, with 12 bases in between. CDR3 amino acids: CASSPRTVNNEKLFF. For the CDR3, the DNA is TGTGCCAGCTCACCTAGGACAGTTAATAATGAAAAACTGTTTTTT.